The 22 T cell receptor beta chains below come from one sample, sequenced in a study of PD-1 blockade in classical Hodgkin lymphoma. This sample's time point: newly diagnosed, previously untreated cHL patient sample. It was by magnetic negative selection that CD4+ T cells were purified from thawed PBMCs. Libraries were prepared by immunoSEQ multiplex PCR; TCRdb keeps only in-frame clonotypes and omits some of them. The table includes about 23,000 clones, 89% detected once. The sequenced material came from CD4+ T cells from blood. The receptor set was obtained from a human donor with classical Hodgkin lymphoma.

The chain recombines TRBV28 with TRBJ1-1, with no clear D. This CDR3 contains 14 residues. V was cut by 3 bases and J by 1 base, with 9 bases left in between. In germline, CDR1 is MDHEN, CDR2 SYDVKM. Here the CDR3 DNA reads TGTGCCAGCAGTTTGAACCCTCCGAACACTGAAGCTTTCTTT. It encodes CASSLNPPNTEAFF.

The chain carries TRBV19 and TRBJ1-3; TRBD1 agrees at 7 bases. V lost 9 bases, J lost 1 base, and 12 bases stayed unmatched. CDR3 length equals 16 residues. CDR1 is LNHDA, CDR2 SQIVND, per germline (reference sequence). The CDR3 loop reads CASRDSSYHSGNTIYF. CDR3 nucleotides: TGTGCCAGCCGGGACAGCTCCTACCATTCTGGAAACACCATATATTTT.

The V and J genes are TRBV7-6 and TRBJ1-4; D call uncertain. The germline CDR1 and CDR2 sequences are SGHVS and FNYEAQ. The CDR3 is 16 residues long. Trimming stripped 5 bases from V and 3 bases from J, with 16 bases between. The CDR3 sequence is CASSPRPSGANEKLFF. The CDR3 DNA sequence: TGTGCCAGCAGCCCCCGACCGTCCGGAGCTAATGAAAAACTGTTTTTT.

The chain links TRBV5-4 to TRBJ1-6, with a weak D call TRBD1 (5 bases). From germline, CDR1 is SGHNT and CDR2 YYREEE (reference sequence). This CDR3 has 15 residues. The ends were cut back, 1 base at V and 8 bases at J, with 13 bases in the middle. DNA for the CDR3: TGTGCCAGCAGCTTGCGCAGGGCCGGGGATTCACCCCTCCACTTT. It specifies CASSLRRAGDSPLHF.

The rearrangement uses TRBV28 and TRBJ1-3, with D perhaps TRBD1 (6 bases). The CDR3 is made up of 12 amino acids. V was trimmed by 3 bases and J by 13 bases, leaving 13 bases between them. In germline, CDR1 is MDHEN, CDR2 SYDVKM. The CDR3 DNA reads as TGTGCCAGCAGTTTTAGGGGGGCCGCTATATATTTT. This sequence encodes CASSFRGAAIYF.

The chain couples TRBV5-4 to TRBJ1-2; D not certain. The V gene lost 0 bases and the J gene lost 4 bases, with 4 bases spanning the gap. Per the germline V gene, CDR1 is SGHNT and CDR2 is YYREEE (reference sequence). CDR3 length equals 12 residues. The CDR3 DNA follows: TGTGCCAGCAGCTTGGACTTCTATGGCTACACCTTC. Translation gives CASSLDFYGYTF. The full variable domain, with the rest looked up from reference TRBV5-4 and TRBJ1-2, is ETGVTQSPTHLIKTRGQQVTLRCSSQSGHNTVSWYQQALGQGPQFIFQYYREEENGRGNFPPRFSGLQFPNYSSELNVNALELDDSALYLCASSLDFYGYTFGSGTRLTVV.

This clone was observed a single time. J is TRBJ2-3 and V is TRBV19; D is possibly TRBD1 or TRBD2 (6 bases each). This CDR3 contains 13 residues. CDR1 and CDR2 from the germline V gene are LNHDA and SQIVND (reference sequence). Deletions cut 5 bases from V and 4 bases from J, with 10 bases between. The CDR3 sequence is CASSVGGPDTQYF. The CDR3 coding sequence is TGTGCCAGTAGTGTCGGGGGCCCAGATACGCAGTATTTT.

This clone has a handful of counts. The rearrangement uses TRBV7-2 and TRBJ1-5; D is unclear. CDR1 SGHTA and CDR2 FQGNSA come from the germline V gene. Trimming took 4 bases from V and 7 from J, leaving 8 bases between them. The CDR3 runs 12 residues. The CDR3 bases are TGTGCCAGCAGCTCATCTGTACAGCCCCAGCATTTT. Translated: CASSSSVQPQHF.

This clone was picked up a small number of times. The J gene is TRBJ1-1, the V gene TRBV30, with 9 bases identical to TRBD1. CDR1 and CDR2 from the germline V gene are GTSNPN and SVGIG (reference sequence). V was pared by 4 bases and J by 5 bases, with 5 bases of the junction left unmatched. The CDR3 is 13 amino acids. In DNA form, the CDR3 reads TGTGCCTGGAATTCCGACAGGGGGACTGAAGCTTTCTTT. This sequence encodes CAWNSDRGTEAFF.

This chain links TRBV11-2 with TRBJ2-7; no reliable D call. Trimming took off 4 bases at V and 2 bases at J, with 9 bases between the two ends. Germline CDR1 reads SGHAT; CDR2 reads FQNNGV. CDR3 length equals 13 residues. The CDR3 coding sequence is TGTGCCAGCAGCTCCGGGTTACCCTACGAGCAGTACTTC. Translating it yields CASSSGLPYEQYF.

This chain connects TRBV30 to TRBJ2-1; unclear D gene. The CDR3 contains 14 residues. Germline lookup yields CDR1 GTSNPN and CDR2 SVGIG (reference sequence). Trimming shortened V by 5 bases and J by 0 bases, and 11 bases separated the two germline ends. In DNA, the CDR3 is TGTGCCTGGGATGACTCGAGCTCCTACAATGAGCAGTTCTTC. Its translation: CAWDDSSSYNEQFF.

The CDR3 region has the DNA TGTGCCAGCAGCCGGGGAGGGAGCGGGACTTACGAGCAGTACTTC. Translating it yields CASSRGGSGTYEQYF. The genes are TRBV13 and TRBJ2-7, with 7 bases lining up with TRBD2. J lost 4 bases, V lost 5 bases, and 11 bases had no gene match. This CDR3 contains 15 residues. Germline CDR1 is PRHDT and CDR2 is FYEKMQ (reference sequence).

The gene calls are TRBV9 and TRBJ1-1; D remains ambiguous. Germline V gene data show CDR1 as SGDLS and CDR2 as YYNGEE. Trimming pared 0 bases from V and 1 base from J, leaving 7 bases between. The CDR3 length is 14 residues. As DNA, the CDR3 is TGTGCCAGCAGCGTAGTCCCCACGAACACTGAAGCTTTCTTT. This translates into CASSVVPTNTEAFF.

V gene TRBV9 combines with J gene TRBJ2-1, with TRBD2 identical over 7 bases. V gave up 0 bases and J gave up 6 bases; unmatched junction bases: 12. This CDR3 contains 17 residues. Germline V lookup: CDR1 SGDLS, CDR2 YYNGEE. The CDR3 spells CASSVGVMAGVSNEQFF. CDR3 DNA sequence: TGTGCCAGCAGCGTAGGGGTCATGGCGGGAGTTAGCAATGAGCAGTTCTTC.

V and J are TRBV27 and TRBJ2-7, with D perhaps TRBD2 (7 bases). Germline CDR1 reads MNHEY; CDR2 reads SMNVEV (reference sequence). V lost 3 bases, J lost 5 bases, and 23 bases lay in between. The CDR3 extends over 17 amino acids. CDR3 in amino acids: CASSFLVGAGRRNEQYF. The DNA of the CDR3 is TGTGCCAGCAGTTTTTTGGTGGGGGCCGGGAGGCGTAACGAGCAGTACTTC.

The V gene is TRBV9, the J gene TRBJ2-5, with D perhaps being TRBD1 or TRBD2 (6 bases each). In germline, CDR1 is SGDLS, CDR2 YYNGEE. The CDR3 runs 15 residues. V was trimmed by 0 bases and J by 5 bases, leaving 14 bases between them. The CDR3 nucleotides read TGTGCCAGCAGCGTAGGGAGGGGGAATTGGGAGACCCAGTACTTC. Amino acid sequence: CASSVGRGNWETQYF.

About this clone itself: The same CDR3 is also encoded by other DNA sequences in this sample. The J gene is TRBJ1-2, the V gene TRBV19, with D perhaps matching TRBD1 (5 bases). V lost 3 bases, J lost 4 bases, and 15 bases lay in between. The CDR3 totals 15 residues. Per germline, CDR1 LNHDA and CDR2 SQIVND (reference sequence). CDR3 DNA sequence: TGTGCCAGTAGTATGACCCACGGGGGGTCCTATGGCTACACCTTC. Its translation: CASSMTHGGSYGYTF. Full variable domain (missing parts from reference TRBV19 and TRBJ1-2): DGGITQSPKYLFRKEGQNVTLSCEQNLNHDAMYWYRQDPGQGLRLIYYSQIVNDFQKGDIAEGYSVSREKKESFPLTVTSAQKNPTAFYLCASSMTHGGSYGYTFGSGTRLTVV.

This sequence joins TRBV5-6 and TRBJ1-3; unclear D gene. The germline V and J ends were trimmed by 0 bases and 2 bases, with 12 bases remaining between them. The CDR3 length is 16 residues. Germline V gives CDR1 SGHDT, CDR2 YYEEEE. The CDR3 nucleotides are TGTGCCAGCAGCTTGGTTGGCAAAACTGCTGGAAACACCATATATTTT. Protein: CASSLVGKTAGNTIYF. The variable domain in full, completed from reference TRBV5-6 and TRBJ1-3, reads DAGVTQSPTHLIKTRGQQVTLRCSPKSGHDTVSWYQQALGQGPQFIFQYYEEEERQRGNFPDRFSGHQFPNYSSELNVNALLLGDSALYLCASSLVGKTAGNTIYFGEGSWLTVV.

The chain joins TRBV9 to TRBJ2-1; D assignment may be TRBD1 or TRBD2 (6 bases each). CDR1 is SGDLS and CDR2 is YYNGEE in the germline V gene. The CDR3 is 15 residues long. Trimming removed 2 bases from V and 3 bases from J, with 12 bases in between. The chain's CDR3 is CASSVKGGDYNEQFF. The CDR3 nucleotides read TGTGCCAGCAGCGTCAAGGGGGGTGACTACAATGAGCAGTTCTTC. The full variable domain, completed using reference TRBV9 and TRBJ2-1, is DSGVTQTPKHLITATGQRVTLRCSPRSGDLSVYWYQQSLDQGLQFLIQYYNGEERAKGNILERFSAQQFPDLHSELNLSSLELGDSALYFCASSVKGGDYNEQFFGPGTRLTVL.

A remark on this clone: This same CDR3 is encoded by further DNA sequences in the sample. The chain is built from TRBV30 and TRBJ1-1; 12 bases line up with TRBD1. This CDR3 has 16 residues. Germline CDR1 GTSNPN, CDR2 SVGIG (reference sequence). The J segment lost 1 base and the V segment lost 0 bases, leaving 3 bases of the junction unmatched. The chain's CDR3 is CAWSVGTGGPNTEAFF. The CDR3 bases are TGTGCCTGGAGTGTAGGGACAGGGGGCCCGAACACTGAAGCTTTCTTT.

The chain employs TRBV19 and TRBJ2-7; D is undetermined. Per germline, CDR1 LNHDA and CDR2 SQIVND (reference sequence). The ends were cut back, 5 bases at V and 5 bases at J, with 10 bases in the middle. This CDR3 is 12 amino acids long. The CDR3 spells CASSGFRDEQYF. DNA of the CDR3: TGTGCCAGTAGTGGTTTTAGGGACGAGCAGTACTTC.

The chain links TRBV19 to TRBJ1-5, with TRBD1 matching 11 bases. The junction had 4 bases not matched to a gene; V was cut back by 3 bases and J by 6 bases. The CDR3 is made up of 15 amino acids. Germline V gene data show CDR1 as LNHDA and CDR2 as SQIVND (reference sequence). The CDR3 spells CASSMGQGVGQPQHF. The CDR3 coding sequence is TGTGCCAGTAGTATGGGACAGGGGGTTGGTCAGCCCCAGCATTTT.